One T cell receptor beta chain is described in this entry. Its target is not known. Every donor gave approximately 10 milliliters of peripheral blood. Together with a sample-barcoded 5' primer, a J-beta primer mix was included in a second PCR lasting about 6 to 11 cycles. TCRdb reanalysed the 5' RACE reads using MiXCR and keeps one entry per CDR3 protein. This sample has about 1.4 million distinct CDR3 sequences, with around 55% found just once. The data were taken from a study of blood T cells in healthy people across ages. General observations from the study: The unsorted PBMCs prevented any conclusive comparison of naive versus antigen-experienced cells. Diversity was estimated from one million T cells, and these estimates were considered underestimates. Naive T cell percentage showed a strong correlation with the diversity of TCR beta.

There are 16 residues in the CDR3. The germline gives CDR1 MNHEY, CDR2 SVGAGI. Unmatched junction bases numbered 4, after V lost 0 bases and J lost 7 bases. Sequenced sample: blood. The chain is built from TRBV6-5 and TRBJ2-1; TRBD2 agrees at 12 bases. This sequence originates from a man aged 18 to 29 in good health. The CDR3 bases are TGTGCCAGCAGTTACTCGATGACTAGCGGGAGTAATGAGCAGTTCTTC. Translated: CASSYSMTSGSNEQFF.